This T cell receptor beta chain was sequenced in a study of blood T cell repertoires in COVID-19. Across the whole study: Donors in the United States, Italy and Spain gave samples during acute or convalescent COVID-19. Nucleic acid was either cDNA or gDNA, and it came from T cells, B-cell-depleted T cells, or PBMCs.

The CDR3 spans 18 residues. The junction had 15 bases not matched to a gene; V was cut back by 6 bases and J by 3 bases. Germline V gene sequence: CDR1 WNHNN, CDR2 SYGVQD (reference sequence). As processed by the authors: Amplification of reference gene primers provided the estimated nucleated cell counts. The method was immunoSEQ multiplex PCR; TCRdb's version includes in-frame clones alone and lacks a portion of them. The DNA was the basis for D and trimming; V, J and clone size are from that table. The sample lists about 73,000 clones, approximately 88% seen once, with 2.5% in the top ten. The chain couples TRBV10-1 to TRBJ2-7; TRBD2 matches 12 bases. Source material: peripheral blood. The receptor was isolated from a man older than 75 with active or convalescent COVID-19. The CDR3 protein is CASSGSTSGRNSLYEQYF. The CDR3, as DNA: TGCGCCAGCAGCGGCAGTACTAGCGGGAGGAATTCCCTCTACGAGCAGTACTTC.